The 2 T cell receptor beta chains presented below share a single source sample, sequenced in a study of cytomegalovirus exposure and HLA in healthy donors. Primers included in the PCR were 60 Vbeta and 13 Jbeta primers. TCRdb keeps only in-frame clones here, not all; method: immunoSEQ multiplex PCR. The sample lists about 190,000 clones, over 60% occurring once. Sequences were obtained from PBMCs. The source of these receptors is a man aged 30 to 45 in good health and CMV-seropositive.

The rearrangement uses TRBV5-4 and TRBJ2-5, with D unclear. The tail of the sequence fits TRBJ2-7 better, so the J call may be wrong. This CDR3 is 13 amino acids long. CDR1 is SGHNT, CDR2 YYREEE, per germline (reference sequence). CDR3: CASSLSHKREQYF. For the CDR3, the DNA is TGTGCCAGCAGCTTGTCCCATAAGCGCGAGCAGTACTTC.

The rearrangement links TRBV4-3 to TRBJ1-1; a possible D gene is TRBD1 (5 bases). The V gene's germline CDR1 is LGHNA and CDR2 YSLEER. V was pared by 4 bases and J by 6 bases, with 6 bases between. The CDR3 runs 11 residues. CDR3 in DNA: TGCGCCAGCAGCCTAGGGGCTGAAGCTTTCTTT. As protein: CASSLGAEAFF.